The 12 T cell receptor beta chains below all came from one sample that was sequenced in a study of blood T cell repertoires in COVID-19. The method was immunoSEQ multiplex PCR; TCRdb's version includes in-frame clones alone and lacks a portion of them. This table holds 110,000 or so clones, roughly 85% found once. Sequencing was done on a sample of peripheral blood. Receptors originate from a woman aged 55-75 years with COVID-19, enrolled during active disease.

The chain links TRBV10-3 to TRBJ2-7, with TRBD1 identical over 10 bases. Losses at the gene ends were 10 bases for V and 2 bases for J; bases not matched to a gene: 14. There are 16 residues in the CDR3. Germline V gene lookup returns CDR1 ENHRY and CDR2 SYGVKD. The CDR3 spells CATLGGTGELAYEQYF. Here the CDR3 DNA reads TGTGCCACCCTTGGGGGGACAGGGGAACTTGCCTACGAGCAGTACTTC.

The V call is TRBV7-6, the J call TRBJ1-1, with TRBD1 identical over 8 bases. This CDR3 region has 14 residues. The V gene end was trimmed by 0 bases and the J gene end by 5 bases; junction bases not matched to a gene: 2. Germline CDR1 reads SGHVS; CDR2 reads FNYEAQ. DNA of the CDR3: TGTGCCAGCAGCTTAGCAACAGGGGGGACTGAAGCTTTCTTT. This encodes CASSLATGGTEAFF.

CDR3 bases: TGCAGTGCTAGCAGCTACGAGCAGTACTTC. This translates into CSASSYEQYF. The genes are TRBV20-1 and TRBJ2-7; no clear D. The CDR3 has 10 amino acids. Germline V gene lookup returns CDR1 DFQATT and CDR2 SNEGSKA (reference sequence). V lost 3 bases to trimming and J lost 3 bases, with 3 bases between them.

This chain links TRBV7-9 with TRBJ2-5; 14 bases line up with TRBD2. J gave up 3 bases and V 5 bases, and 5 bases lay outside the gene matches. The CDR3 runs 16 residues. Germline loops: CDR1 SEHNR, CDR2 FQNEAQ (reference sequence). The CDR3 loop reads CASSLTSGGAEETQYF. CDR3 DNA sequence: TGTGCCAGCAGCCTGACTAGCGGGGGGGCCGAAGAGACCCAGTACTTC.

This clone showed up just a few times. V usage is TRBV2 and J usage is TRBJ2-5, with 9 bases lining up with TRBD2. There are 15 residues in the CDR3. Losses at the gene ends were 9 bases for V and 0 bases for J; bases not matched to a gene: 8. Germline lookup yields CDR1 SNHLY and CDR2 FYNNEI. The DNA for the CDR3 is TGTGCCAGGAGGGGACTAGCACCCAACCAAGAGACCCAGTACTTC. Protein: CARRGLAPNQETQYF.

The chain recombines TRBV24-1 with TRBJ1-2; tentatively, D is TRBD1 (5 bases). The CDR3 spans 16 residues. Trimming removed 4 bases at V and 2 bases at J, with 16 bases between. The germline gives CDR1 KGHDR, CDR2 SFDVKD. CDR3 region: CATSDSGGRENYGYTF. The CDR3 coding sequence is TGTGCCACCAGTGACTCAGGCGGCAGGGAAAACTATGGCTACACCTTC.

V and J are TRBV6-5 and TRBJ1-2; a weak D match, TRBD1 (6 bases). Germline lookup yields CDR1 MNHEY and CDR2 SVGAGI. The CDR3 consists of 13 residues. V lost 5 bases, J lost 6 bases, and 13 bases lay in between. The CDR3 region is CASSITGSHGYTF. The CDR3 coding sequence is TGTGCCAGCAGTATCACAGGGTCTCATGGCTACACCTTC.

The V call is TRBV10-3, the J call TRBJ1-3, with D perhaps TRBD1 (5 bases). From germline, CDR1 is ENHRY and CDR2 SYGVKD. Deletions cut 0 bases from V and 9 bases from J, with 15 bases between. The CDR3 runs to 15 residues. Written as DNA, the CDR3 is TGTGCCATCAGTGAGTCGGGACGGCCGGAGGGCACCATATATTTT. Its protein is CAISESGRPEGTIYF.

This chain links TRBV3-1 (or the pseudogene TRBV3-2) with TRBJ2-5; 8 nucleotides match TRBD2. After removal of 4 bases from V and 5 bases from J, the junction contained 6 bases not matched to a gene. The CDR3 has 14 amino acids. Germline lookup yields CDR1 LGHDT and CDR2 YNNKEL (reference sequence). The CDR3 reads CASSLEGTRETQYF. The CDR3 coding sequence is TGTGCCAGCAGCCTTGAAGGGACTAGGGAGACCCAGTACTTC.

This sequence joins TRBV9 and TRBJ2-3, with D maybe TRBD2 (6 bases). Germline assignment: CDR1 SGDLS and CDR2 YYNGEE. The CDR3 loop spans 16 amino acids. The germline V and J ends were trimmed by 4 bases and 8 bases, with 23 bases remaining between them. The CDR3 loop is CASSHRRDSASGTQYF. The CDR3 DNA is TGTGCCAGCAGCCATAGGAGGGACTCCGCGTCGGGTACGCAGTATTTT. Combining the CDR3 with reference TRBV9 and TRBJ2-3 gives the whole variable domain DSGVTQTPKHLITATGQRVTLRCSPRSGDLSVYWYQQSLDQGLQFLIQYYNGEERAKGNILERFSAQQFPDLHSELNLSSLELGDSALYFCASSHRRDSASGTQYFGPGTRLTVL.

This clone was seen once. The chain recombines TRBV18 with TRBJ1-2; TRBD1 agrees at 10 bases. The CDR3 has 11 amino acids. V gave up 3 bases and J gave up 13 bases; unmatched junction bases: 2. The V gene's germline CDR1 is KGHSH and CDR2 LQKENI. In nucleotides, the CDR3 is TGTGCCAGCTCACCCGACAGGGGGCTCACCTTC. Protein product: CASSPDRGLTF.

The gene calls are TRBV19 and TRBJ1-5; 9 bases line up with TRBD1. V was pared by 7 bases and J by 0 bases, with 7 bases of the junction left unmatched. The germline gives CDR1 LNHDA, CDR2 SQIVND (reference sequence). This CDR3 is built from 16 residues. CDR3 coding DNA: TGTGCCAGTAAGCGTGACAGGGGGTATAGCAATCAGCCCCAGCATTTT. Its protein product is CASKRDRGYSNQPQHF. Together with reference TRBV19 and TRBJ1-5, the CDR3 gives the full variable domain: DGGITQSPKYLFRKEGQNVTLSCEQNLNHDAMYWYRQDPGQGLRLIYYSQIVNDFQKGDIAEGYSVSREKKESFPLTVTSAQKNPTAFYLCASKRDRGYSNQPQHFGDGTRLSIL.